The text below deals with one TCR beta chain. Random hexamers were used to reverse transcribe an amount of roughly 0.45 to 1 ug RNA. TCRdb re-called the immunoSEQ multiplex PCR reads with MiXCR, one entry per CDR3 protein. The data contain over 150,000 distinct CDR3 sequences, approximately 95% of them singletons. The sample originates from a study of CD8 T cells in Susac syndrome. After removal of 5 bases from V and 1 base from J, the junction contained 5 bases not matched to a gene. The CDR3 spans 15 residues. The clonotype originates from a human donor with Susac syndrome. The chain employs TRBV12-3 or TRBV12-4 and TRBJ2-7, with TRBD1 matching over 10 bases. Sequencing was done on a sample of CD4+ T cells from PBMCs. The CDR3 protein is CASSMWDRGSYEQYF. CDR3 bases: TGTGCCAGCAGTATGTGGGACAGGGGTTCCTACGAGCAGTACTTC.